These T cell receptor beta chains were read from a single sample in a study of T-cell memory formation after mild COVID-19. TCRdb reprocessed the 5' RACE reads via MiXCR and lists one record per CDR3 protein. The sample holds roughly 52,000 distinct CDR3 sequences, around 7% seen once. Sequencing was done on a sample of PBMCs or a T cell subset sorted from them (not recorded which). These receptors came from a man between 18 and 35 years old who had mild COVID-19 (a few samples of this study predate the infection). Cell type and time point are not known. CDR3s include the opening cysteine and the closing phenylalanine or tryptophan. The D gene is left open where the match is weak. Size tells how often a clone was seen (once, few, many) or the class of an expanded clone, and some rows leave it out.

>few|NA|TRBV20-1|TRBJ2-3
CSARDRTDTQYF
TGCAGTGCTAGAGACCGCACAGATACGCAGTATTTT
>NA|TRBD2|TRBV4-2|TRBJ2-1
CASSIGTSGGSEQFF
TGTGCCAGCAGCATCGGGACTAGCGGGGGGTCTGAGCAGTTCTTC
>NA|NA|TRBV7-7|TRBJ2-3
CASSPGASTDTQYF
TGTGCTAGCAGCCCCGGGGCCAGCACAGATACGCAGTATTTT
>NA|TRBD2|TRBV6-5|TRBJ2-7
CASSYSRRKGLAGGPHEQYF
TGTGCCAGCAGTTACTCGAGACGGAAGGGACTAGCGGGAGGGCCCCACGAGCAGTACTTC
>many|NA|TRBV7-8|TRBJ2-3
CASSLGLANTQYF
TGTGCCAGCAGCTTAGGCCTAGCGAATACGCAGTATTTT
>few|NA|TRBV18|TRBJ2-1
CASSPHGDEQFF
TGTGCCAGCTCACCCCACGGGGATGAGCAGTTCTTC
>few|NA|TRBV20-1|TRBJ2-2
CSAPVQGTGELFF
TGCAGTGCTCCCGTACAGGGCACCGGGGAGCTGTTTTTT
>NA|NA|TRBV28|TRBJ2-1
CASKRAISYNEQFF
TGTGCCAGCAAAAGGGCGATCTCCTACAATGAGCAGTTCTTC
>NA|NA|TRBV7-2|TRBJ1-2
CASSPIPGTYGYTF
TGTGCCAGCAGCCCAATTCCGGGGACCTATGGCTACACCTTC
>few|NA|TRBV4-3|TRBJ1-2
CASSPTLVLANYGYTF
TGCGCCAGCAGCCCCACCTTAGTGTTAGCTAACTATGGCTACACCTTC
>few|NA|TRBV20-1|TRBJ2-2
CSARPGAVAGELFF
TGCAGTGCTAGACCGGGGGCCGTTGCCGGGGAGCTGTTTTTT
>NA|TRBD2|TRBV20-1|TRBJ2-5
CSARDLASGLETQYF
TGCAGTGCTAGAGATTTGGCTAGCGGATTGGAGACCCAGTACTTC
>NA|TRBD1|TRBV12-3/TRBV12-4|TRBJ1-6
CASSGYRGIDSPLHF
TGTGCCAGCAGTGGGTACAGGGGTATAGATTCACCCCTCCACTTT
>few|TRBD1|TRBV5-1|TRBJ1-4
CASSGGGTEDEKLFF
TGCGCCAGCAGCGGAGGCGGGACAGAGGATGAAAAACTGTTTTTT
>few|NA|TRBV30|TRBJ1-1
CAWSGGEAFF
TGTGCCTGGAGTGGGGGTGAAGCTTTCTTT
>NA|NA|TRBV6-6|TRBJ1-1
CASSYQMMNTEAFF
TGTGCCAGCAGTTACCAGATGATGAACACTGAAGCTTTCTTT
>few|NA|TRBV27|TRBJ2-3
CASSLAGPTDTQYF
TGTGCCAGCAGTTTAGCGGGGCCCACAGATACGCAGTATTTT
>many|TRBD2|TRBV5-6|TRBJ2-1
CASSLAGLASDEQFF
TGTGCCAGCAGCTTGGCCGGACTAGCGTCGGATGAGCAGTTCTTC
>NA|NA|TRBV4-2|TRBJ2-5
CASSQGSGQETQYF
TGTGCCAGCAGCCAAGGTAGCGGCCAAGAGACCCAGTACTTC
>few|NA|TRBV24-1|TRBJ2-5
CATSDSNRETQYF
TGTGCCACCAGTGATTCCAACCGGGAGACCCAGTACTTC
>many|NA|TRBV4-1|TRBJ2-3
CASSQEGHPSTDTQYF
TGCGCCAGCAGCCAAGAGGGACATCCTAGCACAGATACGCAGTATTTT
>few|NA|TRBV7-2|TRBJ1-2
CASSLGFYGYTF
TGTGCCAGCAGCTTAGGGTTCTATGGCTACACCTTC
>many|TRBD2|TRBV5-1|TRBJ2-5
CASSFAGGETQYF
TGCGCCAGCAGCTTCGCGGGGGGAGAGACCCAGTACTTC
>few|NA|TRBV27|TRBJ1-2
CASSLSNPTGGAGNGYTF
TGTGCCAGCAGTTTATCGAACCCCACTGGGGGCGCGGGGAATGGCTACACCTTC
>many|TRBD2|TRBV7-9|TRBJ2-3
CASSLQLAGSTDTQYF
TGTGCCAGCAGCCTTCAACTAGCGGGGAGCACAGATACGCAGTATTTT
>few|NA|TRBV7-2|TRBJ1-5
CASSPQGFNQPQHF
TGTGCCAGCAGCCCCCAAGGTTTCAATCAGCCCCAGCATTTT